This is a list of T cell receptor beta chains from one sample in a study of glioma-infiltrating T cells after dendritic cell vaccination. Assay used: immunoSEQ multiplex PCR; TCRdb lists only in-frame clones, some missing. The data contain about 64,000 clones, approximately 86% of them singletons. The sequenced sample was blood, obtained after dendritic cell vaccination. These receptor sequences come from a human donor with glioblastoma. CDR3s include the opening cysteine and the closing phenylalanine or tryptophan. A D gene is named only where the DNA matches it firmly. The size entry is marked missing in some rows and otherwise reads once, few, many or a size class.

d_gene	abundance	v_gene	j_gene	CDR3nt	CDR3aa
.	.	TRBV11-3	TRBJ2-1	TGTGCCAGCAGTACAGGTGTTTTTCTAGGTGAGCAGTTCTTC	CASSTGVFLGEQFF
TRBD1	.	TRBV6-1	TRBJ1-2	TGTGCCAGCAGACCGGGACAGGGAAAGGGGGGCTACACCTTC	CASRPGQGKGGYTF
TRBD1	.	TRBV12-5	TRBJ1-4	TGTGCTAGTGGTTTTCGCTTGGGACAGACGGTAACTAATGAAAAACTGTTTTTT	CASGFRLGQTVTNEKLFF
.	.	TRBV5-1	TRBJ2-7	TGCGCCAGCGGGAGTTCCCGGAGCTACGAGCAGTACTTC	CASGSSRSYEQYF
.	few	TRBV21-1	TRBJ1-1	TGTGCCAGCAGCAAGGAGGGACAGCAGATGAACACTGAAGCTTTCTTT	CASSKEGQQMNTEAFF
TRBD2	.	TRBV19	TRBJ2-1	TGTGCCAGTAGTAGGAGGACTAGCGGGAGGGCCGTATACAATGAGCAGTTCTTC	CASSRRTSGRAVYNEQFF
TRBD2	.	TRBV10-1	TRBJ2-1	TGCGCCAGCAGTTCTAGTAGCGGGAGGGGGAATGAGCAGTTCTTC	CASSSSSGRGNEQFF
.	.	TRBV9	TRBJ1-2	TGTGCCAGCAGCGTAGCAAGCCAGGGAAACTATGGCTACACCTTC	CASSVASQGNYGYTF
TRBD2	.	TRBV6-6	TRBJ2-7	TGTGCCAGCACCCCCGGGGGGGGGAGGACCTACGAGCAGTACTTC	CASTPGGGRTYEQYF
.	once	TRBV6-5	TRBJ1-2	TGTGCCAGCAGAACACAGCAGTTCGACTATGGCTACACCTTC	CASRTQQFDYGYTF